A selection of T cell receptor beta chains follows, all from one sample in a study of blood T cell repertoires in COVID-19. Clones were sequenced by immunoSEQ multiplex PCR, and TCRdb holds only the in-frame ones, with some missing. This table has about 64,000 clones, approximately 90% appearing once. Sequencing input: PBMCs or T cells enriched from blood (not recorded which). These receptors were collected from a woman aged 40 to 50 who had recovered from COVID-19. Each CDR3 is given with its conserved first and last residue. The D gene is left open where the match is weak. A clone size is listed for some rows: how often the clone was seen (once, few, many), or a class if it is expanded.

.	.	TRBV15	TRBJ1-2	TGTGCCACCAGCAGAGATGTTCTCTCTGGACACAAGGCAGGCTACACCTTC	CATSRDVLSGHKAGYTF
.	.	TRBV27	TRBJ2-7	TGTGCCAGCAGTAGCCGACAGTTCGCCTCGGAGCAGTACTTC	CASSSRQFASEQYF
.	.	TRBV18	TRBJ2-1	TGTGCCAGCCAAACTTTACCATCCGGGGACAATGAGCAGTTCTTC	CASQTLPSGDNEQFF
TRBD2	.	TRBV10-2	TRBJ2-1	TGCGCCAGCGGACTAGCGGGGGGGGACAATGAGCAGTTCTTC	CASGLAGGDNEQFF
TRBD2	once	TRBV5-1	TRBJ2-2	TGCGCCAGCAGCTTGCGGGGGGCGAACACCGGGGAGCTGTTTTTT	CASSLRGANTGELFF
TRBD1	.	TRBV6-5	TRBJ1-2	TGTGCCAGCAGTTACTCGACAGGGGAGGGCTATGGCTACACCTTC	CASSYSTGEGYGYTF
TRBD1	.	TRBV19	TRBJ2-3	TGTGCCAGTAGAAGGACAGGGGAGGCAGATACGCAGTATTTT	CASRRTGEADTQYF
.	.	TRBV10-3	TRBJ1-5	TGTGCCATCAGTGAGGAGGGAGTTAGCAATCAGCCCCAGCATTTT	CAISEEGVSNQPQHF
TRBD2	.	TRBV6-4	TRBJ2-1	TGTGCCAGCAGCCCGGTGGGGCTAGCGGGGCAAGGTGAGCAGTTCTTC	CASSPVGLAGQGEQFF
.	.	TRBV7-9	TRBJ1-4	TGTGCCAGCAGCCTCGCGTCTAATGAAAAACTGTTTTTT	CASSLASNEKLFF
TRBD2	.	TRBV5-6	TRBJ2-3	TGTGCCAGCAGCCTCGAGCGGGGGGCCCTAGATACGCAGTATTTT	CASSLERGALDTQYF
TRBD1	.	TRBV6-6	TRBJ1-2	TGTGCCAGCAGTTACGGGGGGTCAGGGGGCGGCTACACCTTC	CASSYGGSGGGYTF
.	.	TRBV11-2	TRBJ1-4	TGTGCCAGCAGGGACAGCCCCAATGAAAAACTGTTTTTT	CASRDSPNEKLFF
TRBD1	.	TRBV2	TRBJ2-5	TGTGCCAGCAGTGAAGCGGTGCGACAGGGGGAGACCCAGTACTTC	CASSEAVRQGETQYF
.	.	TRBV5-4	TRBJ1-2	TGTGCCAGCAGCGTACCGCAGGGGACCTTGAGTGGCTACACCTTC	CASSVPQGTLSGYTF
TRBD1	.	TRBV6-5	TRBJ2-7	TGTGCGATAACCACAGGGGATCCCCCCTACGAGCAGTACTTC	CAITTGDPPYEQYF
.	.	TRBV10-2	TRBJ2-1	TGCGCCAGCAGTGAGGGTAGTTATACCTACAATGAGCAGTTCTTC	CASSEGSYTYNEQFF
.	.	TRBV6-4	TRBJ1-2	TGTGCCAGCAGTGAGCAAGCCAGGGTACGCAGTCCTCGTAACTATGGCTACACCTTC	CASSEQARVRSPRNYGYTF
.	.	TRBV7-2	TRBJ2-7	TGTGCCAGCAGTCGTTCTACCTACGAGCAGTACTTC	CASSRSTYEQYF
.	.	TRBV19	TRBJ1-1	TGTGCCAGTAGTATCCCGGGGGACACTGAAGCTTTCTTT	CASSIPGDTEAFF
TRBD2	.	TRBV5-1	TRBJ2-1	TGCGCCAGCAGCGCCCGGACTAGCGGGGATTTCTCCTACAATGAGCAGTTCTTC	CASSARTSGDFSYNEQFF
.	once	TRBV19	TRBJ1-5	TGTGCCAGTAGTTCCGACACGAATAATCAGCCCCAGCATTTT	CASSSDTNNQPQHF
.	once	TRBV9	TRBJ2-3	TGTGCCAGCAGCATACAGGGATCTTCTAGCACAGATACGCAGTATTTT	CASSIQGSSSTDTQYF
.	.	TRBV5-6	TRBJ1-2	TGTGCCAGCAGCTTGGTGGGCAGCCCTAACTATGGCTACACCTTC	CASSLVGSPNYGYTF
.	.	TRBV7-2	TRBJ2-7	TGTGCCAGCAGCTTATCGGTCGGGGAATCGTACTTC	CASSLSVGESYF
TRBD2	.	TRBV13	TRBJ2-1	TGTGCCAGCAGCTTCGCCCTACTAGCGGGGGACACAACGGGTGAGCAGTTCTTC	CASSFALLAGDTTGEQFF
TRBD1	.	TRBV27	TRBJ1-2	TGTGCCAGCAGGCTGGACAGGGGGATGGGTGGCTACACCTTC	CASRLDRGMGGYTF
TRBD1	.	TRBV12-5	TRBJ2-1	TGTGCTAGTGGTTTGGTACCGGGACAGGGTCGGCACAATGAGCAGTTCTTC	CASGLVPGQGRHNEQFF
TRBD2	.	TRBV19	TRBJ2-5	TGTGCCAGTACCCCAGGGACTAGCGGGGGGAGCCCTCGGACCCAGTACTTC	CASTPGTSGGSPRTQYF
.	.	TRBV4-2	TRBJ1-6	TGTGCCAGCAGCCAAGAGGAGGGTAGATCACCCCTCCACTTT	CASSQEEGRSPLHF
.	few	TRBV29-1	TRBJ1-2	TGCAGCGTGATGACTGGGGGCTACACCTTC	CSVMTGGYTF
.	.	TRBV7-9	TRBJ2-3	TGTGCCAGCAGCCTCGGTTCGGGCACAGATACGCAGTATTTT	CASSLGSGTDTQYF
TRBD1	.	TRBV24-1	TRBJ1-2	TGTGCCACCAGTGCGACAGGGCCACTTGGCTATGGCTACACCTTC	CATSATGPLGYGYTF
.	once	TRBV14	TRBJ2-7	TGTGCCAGCAGCCCAAAAAGGGTCCGGGACACTCAAGGATACGAGCAGTACTTC	CASSPKRVRDTQGYEQYF
.	.	TRBV27	TRBJ1-2	TGTGCCAGCAGTTTACAGGGAAACTATGGCTACACCTTC	CASSLQGNYGYTF
.	.	TRBV5-6	TRBJ1-2	TGTGCCAGCAGCTTGGCAGGAATTCATGGCTACACCTTC	CASSLAGIHGYTF
.	.	TRBV6-5	TRBJ2-7	TGTGCCAGCTCCGCCTATGAATACGAGCAGTACTTC	CASSAYEYEQYF
TRBD2	once	TRBV29-1	TRBJ2-7	TGCAGCGTTGACGGTAGTCGGGGGGACTCCTACGAGCAGTACTTC	CSVDGSRGDSYEQYF
.	once	TRBV12-3/TRBV12-4	TRBJ2-7	TGTGCCAGCAGAAGGGGAACCTACGAGCAGTACTTC	CASRRGTYEQYF
TRBD1	.	TRBV6-4	TRBJ1-1	TGTGCCAGCAGTGACACCGACACAGGGGGGAGAACTGAAGCTTTCTTT	CASSDTDTGGRTEAFF
.	.	TRBV19	TRBJ2-3	TGTGCCAGTACTCACACAGGGAGCACAGATACGCAGTATTTT	CASTHTGSTDTQYF
TRBD1	.	TRBV19	TRBJ1-3	TGTGCCAGTAGTATCGACAGGGAGCTTGGAAACACCATATATTTT	CASSIDRELGNTIYF
.	.	TRBV2	TRBJ2-1	TGTGCCAGCAGATCTACGGGACTGTTCGTTGATGAGCAGTTCTTC	CASRSTGLFVDEQFF
TRBD1	.	TRBV19	TRBJ1-5	TGTGCCAGTAGTACCTCACCCGACAGGGGCCTTCATCAGCCCCAGCATTTT	CASSTSPDRGLHQPQHF
TRBD1	.	TRBV27	TRBJ1-2	TGTGCCAGCAGTTCACGGGACAGGGGTGACCCGACAGAATATGGCTACACCTTC	CASSSRDRGDPTEYGYTF